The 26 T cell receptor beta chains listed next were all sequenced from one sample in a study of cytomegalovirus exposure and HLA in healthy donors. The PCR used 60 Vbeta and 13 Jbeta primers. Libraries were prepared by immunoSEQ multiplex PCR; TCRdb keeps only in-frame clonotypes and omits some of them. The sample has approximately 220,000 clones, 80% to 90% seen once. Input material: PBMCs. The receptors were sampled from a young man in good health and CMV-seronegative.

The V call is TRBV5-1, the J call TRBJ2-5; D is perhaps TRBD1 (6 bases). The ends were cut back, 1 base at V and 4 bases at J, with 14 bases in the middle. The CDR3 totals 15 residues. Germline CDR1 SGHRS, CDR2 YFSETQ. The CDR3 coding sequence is TGCGCCAGCAGCTTGACAGGGAAATCGGGAGAGACCCAGTACTTC. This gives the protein CASSLTGKSGETQYF.

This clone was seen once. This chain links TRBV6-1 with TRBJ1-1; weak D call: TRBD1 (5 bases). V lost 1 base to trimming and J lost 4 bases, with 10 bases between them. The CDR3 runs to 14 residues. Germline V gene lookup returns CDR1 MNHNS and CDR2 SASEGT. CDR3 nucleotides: TGTGCCAGCAGTGAAGAGGGGTTGGGCACTGAAGCTTTCTTT. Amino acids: CASSEEGLGTEAFF.

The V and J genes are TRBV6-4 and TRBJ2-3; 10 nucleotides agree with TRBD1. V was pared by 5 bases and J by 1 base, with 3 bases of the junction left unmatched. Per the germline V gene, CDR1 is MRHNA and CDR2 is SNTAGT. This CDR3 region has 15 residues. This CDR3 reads CASSRGTGGTDTQYF. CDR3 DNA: TGTGCCAGCAGTAGAGGGACAGGGGGCACAGATACGCAGTATTTT.

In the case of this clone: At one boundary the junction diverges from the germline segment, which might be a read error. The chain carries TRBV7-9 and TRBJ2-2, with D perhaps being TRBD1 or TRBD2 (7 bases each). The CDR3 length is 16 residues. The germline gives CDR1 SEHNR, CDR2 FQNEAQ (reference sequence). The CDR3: CSSSSAGQMNTGELFF. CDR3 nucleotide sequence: TGTTCCAGCAGCTCAGCGGGACAGATGAACACCGGGGAGCTGTTTTTT.

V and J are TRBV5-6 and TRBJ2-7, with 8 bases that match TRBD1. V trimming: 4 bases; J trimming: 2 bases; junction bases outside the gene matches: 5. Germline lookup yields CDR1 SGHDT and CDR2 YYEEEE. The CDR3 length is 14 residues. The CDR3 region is CASSPQDRAYEQYF. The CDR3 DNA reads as TGTGCCAGCAGCCCCCAGGACAGGGCCTACGAGCAGTACTTC.

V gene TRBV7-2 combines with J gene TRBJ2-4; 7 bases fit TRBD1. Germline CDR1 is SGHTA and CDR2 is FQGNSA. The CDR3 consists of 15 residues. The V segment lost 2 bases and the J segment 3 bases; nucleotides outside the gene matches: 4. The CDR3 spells CASSLQGVGKNIQYF. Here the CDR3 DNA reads TGTGCCAGCAGCTTACAGGGGGTAGGCAAAAACATTCAGTACTTC.

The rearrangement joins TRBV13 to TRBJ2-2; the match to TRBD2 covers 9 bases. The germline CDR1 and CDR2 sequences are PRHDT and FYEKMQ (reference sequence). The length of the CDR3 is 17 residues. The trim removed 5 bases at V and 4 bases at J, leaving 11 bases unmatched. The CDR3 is CASSPGTSRRGTGELFF. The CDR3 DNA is TGTGCCAGCAGCCCCGGGACTAGCCGCCGGGGCACCGGGGAGCTGTTTTTT.

CDR3: CASSLSGEGYGYTF. The CDR3 DNA reads TGTGCCAGCAGCTTAAGCGGAGAGGGCTATGGCTACACCTTC. The chain has TRBV7-9 and TRBJ1-2; D not certain. Per germline, CDR1 SEHNR and CDR2 FQNEAQ (reference sequence). The CDR3 is 14 residues long. The germline V and J ends were trimmed by 2 bases and 4 bases, with 11 bases remaining between them.

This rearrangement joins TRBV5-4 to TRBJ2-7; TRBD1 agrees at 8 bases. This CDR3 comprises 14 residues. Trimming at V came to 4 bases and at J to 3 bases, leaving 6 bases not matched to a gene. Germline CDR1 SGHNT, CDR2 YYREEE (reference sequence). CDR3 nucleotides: TGTGCCAGCAGCCATAACGGACAGGGCTACGAGCAGTACTTC. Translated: CASSHNGQGYEQYF.

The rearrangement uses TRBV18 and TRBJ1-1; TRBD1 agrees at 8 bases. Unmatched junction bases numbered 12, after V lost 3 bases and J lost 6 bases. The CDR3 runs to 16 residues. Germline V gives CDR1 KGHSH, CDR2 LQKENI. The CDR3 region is CASSPRTGPGWAEAFF. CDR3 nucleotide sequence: TGTGCCAGCTCACCCAGGACAGGGCCGGGGTGGGCTGAAGCTTTCTTT.

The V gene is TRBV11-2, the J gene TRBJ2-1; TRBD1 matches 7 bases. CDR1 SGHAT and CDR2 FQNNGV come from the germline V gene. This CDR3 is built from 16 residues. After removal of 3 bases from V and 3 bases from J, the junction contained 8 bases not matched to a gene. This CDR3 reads CASSLAGTVVYNEQFF. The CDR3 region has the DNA TGTGCCAGCAGCTTGGCCGGGACAGTTGTCTACAATGAGCAGTTCTTC.

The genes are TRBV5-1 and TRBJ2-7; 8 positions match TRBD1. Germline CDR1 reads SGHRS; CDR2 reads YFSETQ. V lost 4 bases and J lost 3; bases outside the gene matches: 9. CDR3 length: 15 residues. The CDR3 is CASSPDRVSDYEQYF. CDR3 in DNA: TGCGCCAGCAGCCCGGACAGGGTATCGGACTACGAGCAGTACTTC.

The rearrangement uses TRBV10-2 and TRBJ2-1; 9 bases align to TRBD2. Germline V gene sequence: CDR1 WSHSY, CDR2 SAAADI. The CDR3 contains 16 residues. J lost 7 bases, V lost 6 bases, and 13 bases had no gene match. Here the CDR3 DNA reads TGCGCCAGCAGCCTCACTCAGCGGGGGGAAGGGAATGAGCAGTTCTTC. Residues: CASSLTQRGEGNEQFF.

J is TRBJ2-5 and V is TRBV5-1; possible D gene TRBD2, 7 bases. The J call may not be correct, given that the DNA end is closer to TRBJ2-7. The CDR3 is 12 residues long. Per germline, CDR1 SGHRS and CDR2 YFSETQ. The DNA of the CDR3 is TGCGCCAGCAGCGGGGAGGGGGACGAGCAGTACTTC. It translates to CASSGEGDEQYF.

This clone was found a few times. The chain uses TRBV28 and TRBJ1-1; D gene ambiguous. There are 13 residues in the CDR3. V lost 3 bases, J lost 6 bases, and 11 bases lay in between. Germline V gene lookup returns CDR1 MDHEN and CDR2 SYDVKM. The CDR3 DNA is TGTGCCAGCAGTTTTTGGCCCGGGGCTGAAGCTTTCTTT. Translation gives CASSFWPGAEAFF.

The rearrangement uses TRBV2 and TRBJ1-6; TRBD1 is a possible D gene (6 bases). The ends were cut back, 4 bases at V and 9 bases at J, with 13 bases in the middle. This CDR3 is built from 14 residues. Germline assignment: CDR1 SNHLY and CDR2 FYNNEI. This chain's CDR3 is CASSAFGQLSPLHF. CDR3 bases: TGTGCCAGCAGTGCCTTTGGACAGCTTTCACCCCTCCACTTT.

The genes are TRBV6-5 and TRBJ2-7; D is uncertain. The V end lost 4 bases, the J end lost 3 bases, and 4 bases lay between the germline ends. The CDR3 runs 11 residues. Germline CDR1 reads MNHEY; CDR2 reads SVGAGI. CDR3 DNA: TGTGCCAGCAGTTCCAACTACGAGCAGTACTTC. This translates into CASSSNYEQYF.

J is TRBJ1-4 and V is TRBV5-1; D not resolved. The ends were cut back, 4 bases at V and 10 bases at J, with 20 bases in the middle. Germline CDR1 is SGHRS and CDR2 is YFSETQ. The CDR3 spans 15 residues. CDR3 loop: CASSLEGPEGGKLFF. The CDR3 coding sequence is TGCGCCAGCAGCCTAGAGGGTCCGGAGGGTGGAAAACTGTTTTTT.

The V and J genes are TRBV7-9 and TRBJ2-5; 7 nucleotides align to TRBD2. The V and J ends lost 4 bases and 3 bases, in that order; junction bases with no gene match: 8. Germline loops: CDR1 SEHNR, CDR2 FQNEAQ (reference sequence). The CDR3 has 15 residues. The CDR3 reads CASSSPTSFEETQYF. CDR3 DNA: TGTGCCAGCAGCTCGCCGACTAGCTTCGAAGAGACCCAGTACTTC.

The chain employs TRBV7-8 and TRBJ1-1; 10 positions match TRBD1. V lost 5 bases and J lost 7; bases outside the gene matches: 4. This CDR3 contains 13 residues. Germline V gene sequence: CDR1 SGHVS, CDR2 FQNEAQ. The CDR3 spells CASSAGTGDEAFF. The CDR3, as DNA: TGTGCCAGCAGCGCCGGGACAGGGGATGAAGCTTTCTTT.

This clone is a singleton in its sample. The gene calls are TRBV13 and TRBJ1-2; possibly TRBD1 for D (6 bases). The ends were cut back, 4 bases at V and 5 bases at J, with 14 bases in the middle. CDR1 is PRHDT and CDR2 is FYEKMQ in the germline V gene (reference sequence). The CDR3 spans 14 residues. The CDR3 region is CASSSQTGFYGYTF. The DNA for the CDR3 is TGTGCCAGCAGCTCTCAGACAGGATTTTATGGCTACACCTTC.

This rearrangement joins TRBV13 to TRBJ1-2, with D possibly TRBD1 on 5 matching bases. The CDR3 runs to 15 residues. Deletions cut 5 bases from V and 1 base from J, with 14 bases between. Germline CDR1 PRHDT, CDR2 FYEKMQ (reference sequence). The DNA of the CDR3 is TGTGCCAGCAGCCTCTCGGGACTCCATAACTATGGCTACACCTTC. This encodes CASSLSGLHNYGYTF.

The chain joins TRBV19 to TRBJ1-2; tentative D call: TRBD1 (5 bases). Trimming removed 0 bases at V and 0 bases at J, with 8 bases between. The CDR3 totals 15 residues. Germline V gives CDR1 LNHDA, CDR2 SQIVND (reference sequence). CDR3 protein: CASSIEGGANYGYTF. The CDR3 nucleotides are TGTGCCAGTAGTATAGAGGGGGGAGCTAACTATGGCTACACCTTC.

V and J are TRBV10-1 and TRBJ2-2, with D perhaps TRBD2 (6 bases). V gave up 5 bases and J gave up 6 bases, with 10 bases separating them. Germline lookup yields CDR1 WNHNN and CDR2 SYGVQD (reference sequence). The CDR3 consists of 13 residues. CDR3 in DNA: TGCGCCAGCAGTCGGGACTTCGCCGGGGAGCTGTTTTTT. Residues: CASSRDFAGELFF.

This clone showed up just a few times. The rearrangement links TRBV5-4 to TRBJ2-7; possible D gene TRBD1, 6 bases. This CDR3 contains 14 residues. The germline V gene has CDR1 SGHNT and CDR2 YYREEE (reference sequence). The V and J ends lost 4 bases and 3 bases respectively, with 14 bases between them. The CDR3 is CASSAGTYFYEQYF. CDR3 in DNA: TGTGCCAGCAGCGCAGGGACATACTTCTACGAGCAGTACTTC.

CDR3 region: CASSLEAGLRNEQFF. The CDR3 DNA follows: TGTGCCAGCAGCTTAGAAGCTGGACTCCGCAATGAGCAGTTCTTC. J is TRBJ2-1 and V is TRBV11-2; D is possibly TRBD2 (5 bases). V dropped 0 bases and J dropped 6 bases, with 12 bases sitting between them. The germline V gene has CDR1 SGHAT and CDR2 FQNNGV. The CDR3 is 15 residues long. Together with reference TRBV11-2 and TRBJ2-1, the CDR3 gives the full variable domain: EAGVAQSPRYKIIEKRQSVAFWCNPISGHATLYWYQQILGQGPKLLIQFQNNGVVDDSQLPKDRFSAERLKGVDSTLKIQPAKLEDSAVYLCASSLEAGLRNEQFFGPGTRLTVL.